The clone carrying this T cell receptor delta chain ranks as medium-sized. V lost 3 bases and J lost 0; bases outside the gene matches: 11. The length of the CDR3 is 18 residues. Per germline, CDR1 GEAIGNYY and CDR2 EKD. TCRdb used CATT to re-call clones from the RT-PCR reads. This sample has 2,500 to 3,500 delta-chain clones, with approximately 4% found just once. This sample is drawn from a study of gamma-delta T cells after stem cell transplantation. The clonotype comes from a human donor. It is not recorded whose cells these are; they may come from a transplant donor. The sample was gamma-delta T cells. This chain uses TRDV2 with TRDJ1; 11 bases fit TRDD3. CDR3 DNA sequence: TGTGCCTGTGACCGACTACCCACTGGGGGATATAACACCGATAAACTCATCTTT. Its protein product is CACDRLPTGGYNTDKLIF.